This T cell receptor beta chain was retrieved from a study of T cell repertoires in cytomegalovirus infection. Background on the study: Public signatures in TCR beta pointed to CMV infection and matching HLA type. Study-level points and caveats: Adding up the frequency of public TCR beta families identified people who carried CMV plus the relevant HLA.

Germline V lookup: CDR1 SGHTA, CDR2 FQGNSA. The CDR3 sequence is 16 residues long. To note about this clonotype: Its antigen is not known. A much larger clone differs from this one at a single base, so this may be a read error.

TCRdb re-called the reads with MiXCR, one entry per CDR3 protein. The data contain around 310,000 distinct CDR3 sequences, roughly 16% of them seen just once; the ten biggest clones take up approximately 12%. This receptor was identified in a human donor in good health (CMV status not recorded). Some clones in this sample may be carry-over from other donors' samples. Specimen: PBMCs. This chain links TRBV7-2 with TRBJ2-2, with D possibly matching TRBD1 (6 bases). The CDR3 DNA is TGTGCCAGCAGTTTAAGACCAGGGGCAAACACCGGGGTGCTGTTTTTT. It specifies CASSLRPGANTGVLFF.